This T cell receptor (beta chain) came from a study of blood T cells in healthy people across ages. A few counts support this clonotype. Its antigen remains unidentified. Study outcomes and limitations: Unsorted PBMC input precluded a conclusive naive versus antigen-experienced comparison. There was no known CMV status for donors, so expanded clonotype changes were possibly confounded.

The CDR3 sequence is 15 residues long. Germline V gene lookup returns CDR1 SGHRS and CDR2 YFSETQ. V lost 4 bases, J lost 8 bases, and 12 bases stayed unmatched. Combining a sample-barcoded 5' primer with a J-beta primer mix, a second PCR ran for 7 to 11 cycles. MiXCR, applied by TCRdb to the 5' RACE reads, yields one record per CDR3 protein. The table shows about 1,500,000 distinct CDR3 sequences, with about 43% occurring only once. The rearrangement uses TRBV5-1 and TRBJ1-2; 9 nucleotides agree with TRBD1. The sequence came from a woman aged 18-30 years in good health. Sequences were obtained from blood. The CDR3 loop reads CASSRNRDRDIGYTF. The DNA for the CDR3 is TGCGCCAGCAGCAGAAACCGGGACAGGGATATCGGCTACACCTTC.